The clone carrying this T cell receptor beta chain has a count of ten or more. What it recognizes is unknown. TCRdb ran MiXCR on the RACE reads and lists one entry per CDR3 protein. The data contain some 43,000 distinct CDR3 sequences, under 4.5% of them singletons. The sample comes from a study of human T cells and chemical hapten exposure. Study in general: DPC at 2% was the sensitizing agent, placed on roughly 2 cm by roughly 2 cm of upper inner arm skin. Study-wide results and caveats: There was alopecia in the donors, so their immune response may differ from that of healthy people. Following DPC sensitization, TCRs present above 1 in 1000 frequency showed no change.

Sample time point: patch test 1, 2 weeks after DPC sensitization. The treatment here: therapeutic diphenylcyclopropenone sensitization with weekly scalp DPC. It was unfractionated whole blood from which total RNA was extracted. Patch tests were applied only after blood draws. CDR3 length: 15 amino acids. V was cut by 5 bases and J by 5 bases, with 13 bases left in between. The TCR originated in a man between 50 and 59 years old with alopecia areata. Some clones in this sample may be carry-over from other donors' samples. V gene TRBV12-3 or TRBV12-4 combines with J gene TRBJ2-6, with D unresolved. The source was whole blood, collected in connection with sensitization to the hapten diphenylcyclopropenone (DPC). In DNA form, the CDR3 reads TGTGCCAGCAGTCGTAGTACTGGATGGGCCAACGTCCTGACTTTC. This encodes CASSRSTGWANVLTF.